The T cell receptor beta chain under discussion was sequenced for a study of shared clonotypes between healthy human individuals. This clone has just a few counts. Other DNA sequences within the sample encode an identical CDR3. The naive CD8 fraction comprised CD45RO-negative cells positively selected for CCR7 and excluded terminally differentiated effector memory CD45RA+ cells. Assay: immunoSEQ multiplex PCR; the TCRdb copy retains only in-frame clones and omits some. Found here are more than 2 million clones, roughly 95% of them singletons; the top ten hold under 2%. The V end was cut by 4 bases, the J end by 2 bases, with 9 bases between. Germline V CDR1 and CDR2: MNHEY, SMNVEV (reference sequence). There are 13 residues in the CDR3.

Sequenced input: naive CD8+ T cells from PBMCs. The rearrangement uses TRBV27 and TRBJ2-7; D unclear. The receptor was derived from a man between 18 and 29 years old in good health. Some clones in this sample may be carry-over from other donors' samples. CDR3 amino acids: CASSWGSTYEQYF. The CDR3 DNA reads as TGTGCCAGCAGTTGGGGATCCACCTACGAGCAGTACTTC.